The 31 T cell receptor beta chains in this list originate from one sample, sequenced in a study of T-cell reconstitution after alpha-beta-depleted transplantation in children. Molecular barcoding with unique molecular identifiers was used for the TCRbeta library. MiXCR was run by TCRdb on the PCR reads, yielding one entry per CDR3 protein. Among roughly 610,000 distinct CDR3 sequences listed, about 11% were seen once. Sequences were derived from PBMCs from the stem cell graft donor, sampled from the stem cell graft. Source of these receptors: a human donor who donated a stem cell graft to a child with acute myeloid leukemia.

V usage is TRBV11-2 and J usage is TRBJ2-3; 11 positions agree with TRBD2. This CDR3 has 18 amino acids. Trimming removed 2 bases from V and 0 bases from J; junction bases left unmatched: 7. The germline V gene has CDR1 SGHAT and CDR2 FQNNGV. The CDR3 loop reads CASSLRGLAGFSTDTQYF. CDR3 coding DNA: TGTGCCAGCAGCTTACGTGGACTAGCGGGCTTTAGCACAGATACGCAGTATTTT.

This clonotype was counted a few times. This chain uses TRBV5-1 with TRBJ1-2; D is perhaps TRBD1 (6 bases). There are 17 residues in the CDR3. Germline loops: CDR1 SGHRS, CDR2 YFSETQ. V lost 4 bases and J lost 5, with 24 bases in between. CDR3 protein: CASSPRGEGVHVYGYTF. The CDR3 DNA reads TGCGCCAGCAGCCCCCGAGGGGAGGGGGTCCACGTGTATGGCTACACCTTC.

At least ten counts were recorded for this clonotype. V usage is TRBV2 and J usage is TRBJ2-7; 7 positions match TRBD1. This CDR3 has 12 amino acids. Per germline, CDR1 SNHLY and CDR2 FYNNEI. The junction had 7 bases not matched to a gene; V was cut back by 6 bases and J by 8 bases. CDR3 nucleotide sequence: TGTGCCAGCAGATCGACAGGGATCAAGCAGTACTTC. It specifies CASRSTGIKQYF.

This clonotype was found many times. This chain joins TRBV6-5 and TRBJ2-1; 8 nucleotides line up with TRBD1. Unmatched junction bases numbered 9, after V lost 10 bases and J lost 4 bases. The CDR3 sequence is 14 residues long. Germline V gene data show CDR1 as MNHEY and CDR2 as SVGAGI. CDR3 amino acids: CATGGQGPYNEQFF. CDR3 nucleotides: TGTGCCACGGGTGGACAGGGACCTTACAATGAGCAGTTCTTC.

This clonotype has ten or more counts. V is TRBV12-3 or TRBV12-4 and J is TRBJ2-5; possibly TRBD1 for D (5 bases). There are 14 residues in the CDR3. Trimming removed 4 bases from V and 5 bases from J, with 14 bases in between. The CDR3 region has the DNA TGTGCCAGCAGTTCGTCAGGGCTTTGGGAGACCCAGTACTTC. Translated: CASSSSGLWETQYF.

This clonotype showed up just a few times. This chain connects TRBV7-2 to TRBJ1-1; maybe TRBD1 (6 bases). V dropped 5 bases and J dropped 7 bases, with 11 bases sitting between them. In germline, CDR1 is SGHTA, CDR2 FQGNSA. The length of the CDR3 is 12 residues. CDR3 sequence reads: CASSDGQREAFF. DNA of the CDR3: TGTGCCAGCAGCGACGGACAGCGTGAAGCTTTCTTT.

This clonotype has just a few counts. The rearrangement links TRBV28 to TRBJ1-5, with D possibly matching TRBD1 (6 bases). This CDR3 contains 16 residues. The V gene's germline CDR1 is MDHEN and CDR2 SYDVKM. V was pared by 4 bases and J by 3 bases, with 16 bases between. In nucleotides, the CDR3 is TGTGCCAGCAGTTCCAAACAGGGTTTGTCCAATCAGCCCCAGCATTTT. Its protein is CASSSKQGLSNQPQHF.

In its sample, this clonotype was seen many times. This sequence joins TRBV29-1 and TRBJ2-1, with D perhaps TRBD1 (5 bases). This CDR3 has 13 amino acids. Germline V gene sequence: CDR1 SQVTM, CDR2 ANQGSEA. Trimming took 4 bases from V and 2 from J, leaving 9 bases between them. The CDR3 DNA follows: TGCAGCGTTGTGGGGCACCCCTACAATGAGCAGTTCTTC. Amino acid sequence: CSVVGHPYNEQFF.

This clonotype has at least ten counts. V usage is TRBV6-5 and J usage is TRBJ1-6, with 10 bases that match TRBD1. J was trimmed by 4 bases and V by 0 bases; bases with no gene match: 3. CDR3 length equals 17 residues. CDR1 and CDR2 (germline): MNHEY, SVGAGI. The CDR3 DNA sequence: TGTGCCAGCAGTTACTCGGGGACAGGGGATTATAATTCACCCCTCCACTTT. Translating gives CASSYSGTGDYNSPLHF.

The count of this clonotype is one. The CDR3 spells CASSSPGIGSYEQYF. The CDR3, as DNA: TGTGCCAGCAGCTCGCCTGGGATCGGCTCCTACGAGCAGTACTTC. The chain links TRBV7-2 to TRBJ2-7, with D hard to call. The CDR3 totals 15 residues. Germline CDR1 SGHTA, CDR2 FQGNSA. V dropped 4 bases and J dropped 0 bases, with 13 bases sitting between them. Supplemented by reference TRBV7-2 and TRBJ2-7, the full variable domain reads GAGVSQSPSNKVTEKGKDVELRCDPISGHTALYWYRQSLGQGLEFLIYFQGNSAPDKSGLPSDRFSAERTGGSVSTLTIQRTQQEDSAVYLCASSSPGIGSYEQYFGPGTRLTVT.

The CDR3: CASGRLAGADTQYF. In nucleotides, the CDR3 is TGTGCCAGCGGTCGGCTAGCGGGTGCAGATACGCAGTATTTT. The gene calls are TRBV12-3 or TRBV12-4 and TRBJ2-3; 8 positions agree with TRBD2. Trimming took 8 bases from V and 4 from J; bases not matched to a gene: 8. The CDR3 has 14 amino acids.

The rearrangement joins TRBV18 to TRBJ2-7; the D gene is possibly TRBD2 (8 bases). The CDR3 spans 16 residues. From germline, CDR1 is KGHSH and CDR2 LQKENI. V shed 6 bases and J shed 1 base, with 19 bases lying between them. The CDR3 is CASSQGVGTRSYEQYF. CDR3 sequence (DNA): TGTGCCAGCTCCCAGGGGGTCGGGACTAGATCCTACGAGCAGTACTTC.

The genes are TRBV20-1 and TRBJ2-1; D not certain. In germline, CDR1 is DFQATT, CDR2 SNEGSKA (reference sequence). This CDR3 comprises 11 residues. V lost 4 bases, J lost 8 bases, and 9 bases lay in between. The CDR3 is CSATDTYEQFF. The CDR3, as DNA: TGCAGTGCTACCGACACTTATGAGCAGTTCTTC.

This clonotype has only a few counts. The chain couples TRBV29-1 to TRBJ2-1; 9 nucleotides line up with TRBD2. V lost 3 bases, J lost 11 bases, and 8 bases stayed unmatched. Germline CDR1 and CDR2: SQVTM and ANQGSEA. This CDR3 region has 13 residues. The CDR3, as DNA: TGCAGCGTTGACGAGACTAGCGGAAATCAGCAGTTCTTC. It translates to CSVDETSGNQQFF.

J is TRBJ2-1 and V is TRBV20-1; 10 nucleotides align to TRBD2. This CDR3 is built from 15 residues. V lost 1 base and J lost 7; bases outside the gene matches: 7. Per germline, CDR1 DFQATT and CDR2 SNEGSKA (reference sequence). CDR3 amino acids: CSARGSSGSGNEQFF. The CDR3 nucleotides are TGCAGTGCTAGAGGGTCTAGCGGGAGTGGGAATGAGCAGTTCTTC.

This clonotype was counted only a few times. The chain has TRBV30 and TRBJ1-2; possibly TRBD1 for D (5 bases). V lost 5 bases to trimming and J lost 3 bases, with 13 bases between them. In germline, CDR1 is GTSNPN, CDR2 SVGIG (reference sequence). The CDR3 spans 13 residues. The CDR3 here is CAWGGGDYYGYTF. The CDR3 DNA is TGTGCCTGGGGAGGTGGGGACTACTATGGCTACACCTTC.

The V gene is TRBV6-2 or TRBV6-3, the J gene TRBJ2-7, with D tentatively TRBD2 (5 bases). V gave up 6 bases and J gave up 7 bases, with 7 bases separating them. The CDR3 extends over 10 amino acids. The germline gives CDR1 MNHEY, CDR2 SVGEGT. The DNA for the CDR3 is TGTGCCAGCAGATCGGGAGAGCAGTACTTC. As protein: CASRSGEQYF.

In this sample, this clonotype turned up many times. The DNA for the CDR3 is TGTGCCAGCAGCAAAAGCGGGATGGGGTACACCGGGGAGCTGTTTTTT. Its protein product is CASSKSGMGYTGELFF. The chain joins TRBV7-2 to TRBJ2-2; 7 nucleotides match TRBD2. V was clipped by 5 bases and J by 3 bases; unmatched bases: 9. The CDR3 runs 16 residues. Per the germline V gene, CDR1 is SGHTA and CDR2 is FQGNSA.

This clonotype was detected a few times. This chain connects TRBV12-3 or TRBV12-4 to TRBJ2-7, with 7 bases aligning to TRBD2. The CDR3 loop spans 14 amino acids. Germline trimming cut 5 bases from V and 6 bases from J; bases unmatched to any gene: 10. In nucleotides, the CDR3 is TGTGCCAGCAGTCCGCCGGGACTACAGACCGAGCAGTACTTC. This sequence encodes CASSPPGLQTEQYF.

This clonotype was counted many times. CDR3 in DNA: TGCGCCAGCAGCCAACTAGCGGGCGGGGAGCTGTTTTTT. This gives the protein CASSQLAGGELFF. The chain joins TRBV4-3 to TRBJ2-2; 8 nucleotides agree with TRBD2. Per the germline V gene, CDR1 is LGHNA and CDR2 is YSLEER. The V and J ends lost 2 bases and 7 bases, in that order; junction bases with no gene match: 0. The CDR3 consists of 13 residues.

This clonotype was found a few times. J is TRBJ1-2 and V is TRBV12-3 or TRBV12-4; D gene uncertain. V gave up 3 bases and J gave up 8 bases, with 10 bases separating them. CDR3 length equals 12 residues. CDR3 loop: CASSLGWGGYTF. The DNA of the CDR3 is TGTGCCAGCAGTTTGGGTTGGGGAGGCTACACCTTC.

This clonotype showed up just a few times. CDR3 coding DNA: TGCAGTGCTAGTAGTCTAACGTTTGCGGGAGGGCCCCACGAGCAGTACTTC. It is translated as CSASSLTFAGGPHEQYF. The chain is built from TRBV20-1 and TRBJ2-7, with 9 bases aligning to TRBD2. The V segment lost 3 bases and the J segment 5 bases; nucleotides outside the gene matches: 17. Germline loops: CDR1 DFQATT, CDR2 SNEGSKA (reference sequence). This CDR3 is 17 amino acids long.

This clonotype was counted many times. The J gene is TRBJ2-1, the V gene TRBV29-1; 9 bases map to TRBD2. Germline assignment: CDR1 SQVTM and CDR2 ANQGSEA. This CDR3 is built from 14 residues. J gave up 2 bases and V 6 bases, and 5 bases lay outside the gene matches. The CDR3 sequence is CSVTSGLTYNEQFF. As DNA, the CDR3 is TGCAGCGTAACTAGCGGGCTTACCTACAATGAGCAGTTCTTC.

The chain has TRBV20-1 and TRBJ2-1; possibly TRBD1 for D (5 bases). Trimming shortened V by 5 bases and J by 6 bases, and 14 bases separated the two germline ends. The CDR3 is 13 residues long. Germline loops: CDR1 DFQATT, CDR2 SNEGSKA (reference sequence). CDR3 residues: CSAWSRVGNEQFF. Here the CDR3 DNA reads TGCAGTGCTTGGTCCAGGGTGGGCAATGAGCAGTTCTTC.

The sample holds a few counts of this clonotype. V is TRBV12-3 or TRBV12-4 and J is TRBJ2-5; D perhaps matches TRBD2 (5 bases). The V end was cut by 1 base, the J end by 0 bases, with 12 bases between. The CDR3 totals 16 residues. The CDR3 coding sequence is TGTGCCAGCAGTTTAGGGCTAGCAGCCTACCAAGAGACCCAGTACTTC. Translating gives CASSLGLAAYQETQYF.

The chain employs TRBV29-1 and TRBJ2-2; maybe TRBD2 (6 bases). This CDR3 is built from 14 residues. The germline V and J ends were trimmed by 1 base and 6 bases, with 12 bases remaining between them. CDR1 and CDR2 (germline): SQVTM, ANQGSEA. CDR3 amino acids: CSVEVSGSAGELFF. For the CDR3, the DNA is TGCAGCGTTGAAGTGTCCGGGAGTGCCGGGGAGCTGTTTTTT.

This clonotype appeared a few times. The chain uses TRBV6-1 and TRBJ2-7; 7 bases line up with TRBD1. With 5 bases clipped from V and 2 bases from J, the junction kept 6 bases outside the gene matches. Germline V CDR1 and CDR2: MNHNS, SASEGT. The CDR3 covers 14 residues. The CDR3 bases are TGTGCCAGCAGTACACCTCAGGGGGCCTACGAGCAGTACTTC. It codes for CASSTPQGAYEQYF.

Points on this clonotype: This may stem from a read error, because a much larger clone lies one nucleotide away. CDR3 nucleotide sequence: TGTGCCAGCAGGACAGGGGGCACTGATGCTTTCTTT. It codes for CASRTGGTDAFF. This chain connects TRBV12-3 or TRBV12-4 to TRBJ1-1; TRBD1 agrees at 10 bases. The length of the CDR3 is 12 residues.

This clonotype was seen ten or more times. The chain is built from TRBV29-1 and TRBJ2-6; TRBD2 might be the D (7 bases). CDR3 length equals 19 residues. CDR1 is SQVTM, CDR2 ANQGSEA, per germline. Trimming took off 4 bases at V and 1 base at J, with 23 bases between the two ends. The CDR3 DNA sequence: TGCAGCGTTGTATCGGGGGGCAGAGATACATTATCTGGGGCCAACGTCCTGACTTTC. Translating it yields CSVVSGGRDTLSGANVLTF. Full variable domain (remainder filled in from reference TRBV29-1 and TRBJ2-6): SAVISQKPSRDICQRGTSLTIQCQVDSQVTMMFWYRQQPGQSLTLIATANQGSEATYESGFVIDKFPISRPNLTFSTLTVSNMSPEDSSIYLCSVVSGGRDTLSGANVLTFGAGSRLTVL.

This chain connects TRBV20-1 to TRBJ2-2, with 10 bases that match TRBD2. Trimming at V came to 4 bases and at J to 5 bases, leaving 7 bases not matched to a gene. The germline V gene encodes CDR1 DFQATT and CDR2 SNEGSKA (reference sequence). The CDR3 contains 15 residues. Here the CDR3 reads CSATSLAGVTGELFF. The CDR3 DNA reads as TGCAGTGCTACTTCTCTAGCGGGAGTAACCGGGGAGCTGTTTTTT.

CDR3 region: CASSPQDRGHTEAFF. The CDR3 coding sequence is TGTGCCAGCAGTCCCCAGGACAGGGGGCACACTGAAGCTTTCTTT. The genes are TRBV28 and TRBJ1-1; 11 positions match TRBD1. The CDR3 runs 15 residues. From germline, CDR1 is MDHEN and CDR2 SYDVKM. After removal of 5 bases from V and 3 bases from J, the junction contained 5 bases not matched to a gene.